The rows below give T cell receptor beta chains drawn from one sample of a study of blood T cell repertoires in COVID-19. Measured with immunoSEQ multiplex PCR; TCRdb has only the in-frame clones, and not every one. The sample consists of more than 85,000 clones, 85% to 95% of them appearing once. Material for sequencing was peripheral blood. All receptors derive from a man between 60 and 75 years old with acute or convalescent COVID-19. Each CDR3 is given with its conserved first and last residue. A D gene is named only where the DNA matches it firmly. Size tells how often a clone was seen (once, few, many) or the class of an expanded clone, and some rows leave it out.

size	V	J	D	DNA	CDR3
-	TRBV9	TRBJ2-1	TRBD2	TGTGCCAGCAGCGTAGCGCCCCACAAGGGAGGGGACAATGAGCAGTTCTTC	CASSVAPHKGGDNEQFF
-	TRBV9	TRBJ1-3	-	TGTGCCAGCAGCGGAGGGCGGGGTGGAAACACCATATATTTT	CASSGGRGGNTIYF
once	TRBV5-5	TRBJ1-3	-	TGTGCCAGCAGCTGGGGGGGACTGGACCGAAACACCATATATTTT	CASSWGGLDRNTIYF
-	TRBV7-8	TRBJ2-7	TRBD2	TGTGCCAGCTTAGAGCGGGAGGGGTCCTACGAGCAGTACTTC	CASLEREGSYEQYF
-	TRBV4-3	TRBJ1-2	-	TGCGCCAGCAGCCAAGAAGAGTCGGACTATGGCTACACCTTC	CASSQEESDYGYTF
-	TRBV19	TRBJ2-7	-	TGTGCCAGTAGTATCTCCGGCTACGAGCAGTACTTC	CASSISGYEQYF
-	TRBV24-1	TRBJ2-5	TRBD1	TGTGCCACCAGTGATTCCGGGACAGACTTACAAGAGACCCAGTACTTC	CATSDSGTDLQETQYF
-	TRBV28	TRBJ2-1	TRBD2	TGTGCCAGTTCCCGACTAGCGGGAGCCAACTACAATGAGCAGTTCTTC	CASSRLAGANYNEQFF
-	TRBV12-3/TRBV12-4	TRBJ2-7	TRBD1	TGTGCCAGCAGGGCTGACAGGGGCGAGCAGTACTTC	CASRADRGEQYF
few	TRBV5-1	TRBJ2-7	-	TGCGCCAGCAGCCCGGATGGGCTACTAGCCTACGAGCAGTACTTC	CASSPDGLLAYEQYF
-	TRBV5-6	TRBJ1-4	-	TGTGCCAGCAGCTTGGCCAGGGTGCTGGATGAAAAACTGTTTTTT	CASSLARVLDEKLFF
-	TRBV6-5	TRBJ1-1	-	TGTGCCAGCAGTTACTCTGGGGGCTTCGGAGCTTTCTTT	CASSYSGGFGAFF
-	TRBV6-5	TRBJ2-1	TRBD2	TGTGCCACCGCGACTAGCGGGAGTAACAATGAGCAGTTCTTC	CATATSGSNNEQFF
-	TRBV5-4	TRBJ2-1	TRBD2	TGTGCCAGCAGCCTGAAAACTAGCGGGCCGAGCAATGAGCAGTTCTTC	CASSLKTSGPSNEQFF
-	TRBV27	TRBJ2-2	TRBD1	TGTGCCAGCAGCGCCGGGACAGTGGGCACCGGGGAGCTGTTTTTT	CASSAGTVGTGELFF
-	TRBV2	TRBJ1-5	TRBD1	TGTGCCAGCAGTCCTCACCGGGACAGGGACAATCAGCCCCAGCATTTT	CASSPHRDRDNQPQHF
-	TRBV19	TRBJ1-1	-	TGTGCCAGTAGTATTCTGGACTCGGGCGTCACTGAAGCTTTCTTT	CASSILDSGVTEAFF
-	TRBV4-3	TRBJ2-1	TRBD2	TGCGCCAGCAGCCTTGGGAGCGGGAGGAACAATGAGCAGTTCTTC	CASSLGSGRNNEQFF
once	TRBV7-9	TRBJ2-1	TRBD2	TGTGCCAGCAGCTTAACGCTAGCGGGAGATTACAATGAGCAGTTCTTC	CASSLTLAGDYNEQFF
few	TRBV7-3	TRBJ2-7	-	TGTGCCAGCAGCCAACAACTAGGGTACGAGCAGTACTTC	CASSQQLGYEQYF
-	TRBV11-3	TRBJ1-2	TRBD1	TGTGCCAGCAGCGTGGGACAGTACTATGGCTACACCTTC	CASSVGQYYGYTF
-	TRBV27	TRBJ2-5	TRBD2	TGTGCCAGCAGTTTTAGCACCCCCCGGCTAGCGGGGTACCAAGAGACCCAGTACTTC	CASSFSTPRLAGYQETQYF
-	TRBV3-1/TRBV3-2	TRBJ1-2	-	TGTGCCAGCAGCCAAGTAGCCCTGAACTATGGCTACACCTTC	CASSQVALNYGYTF
-	TRBV4-2	TRBJ1-6	-	TGTGCCAGCAGCGTATGGAGCAACACTAATTCACCCCTCCACTTT	CASSVWSNTNSPLHF
once	TRBV6-2/TRBV6-3	TRBJ1-1	TRBD1	TGTGCCAGCAGTTACATTGTAGGGGGCGCGCGGAGTACTGAAGCTTTCTTT	CASSYIVGGARSTEAFF